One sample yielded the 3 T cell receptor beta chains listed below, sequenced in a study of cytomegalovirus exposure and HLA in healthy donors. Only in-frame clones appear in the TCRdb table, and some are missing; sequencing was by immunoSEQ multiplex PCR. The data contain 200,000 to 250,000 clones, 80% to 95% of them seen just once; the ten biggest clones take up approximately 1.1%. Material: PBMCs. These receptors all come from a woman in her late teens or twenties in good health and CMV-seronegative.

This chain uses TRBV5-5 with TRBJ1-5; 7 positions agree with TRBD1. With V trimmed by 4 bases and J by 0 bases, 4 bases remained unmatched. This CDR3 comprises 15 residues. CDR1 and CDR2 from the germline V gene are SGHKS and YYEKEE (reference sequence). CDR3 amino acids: CASSATGYSNQPQHF. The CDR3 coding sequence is TGTGCCAGCAGCGCGACAGGGTATAGCAATCAGCCCCAGCATTTT. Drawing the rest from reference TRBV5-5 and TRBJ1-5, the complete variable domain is DAGVTQSPTHLIKTRGQQVTLRCSPISGHKSVSWYQQVLGQGPQFIFQYYEKEERGRGNFPDRFSARQFPNYSSELNVNALLLGDSALYLCASSATGYSNQPQHFGDGTRLSIL.

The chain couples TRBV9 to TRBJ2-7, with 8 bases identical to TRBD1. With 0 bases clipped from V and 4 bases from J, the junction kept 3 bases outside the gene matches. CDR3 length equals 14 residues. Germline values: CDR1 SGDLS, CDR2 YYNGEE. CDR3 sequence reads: CASSVERTGYEQYF. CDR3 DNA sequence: TGTGCCAGCAGCGTAGAGAGGACAGGGTACGAGCAGTACTTC.

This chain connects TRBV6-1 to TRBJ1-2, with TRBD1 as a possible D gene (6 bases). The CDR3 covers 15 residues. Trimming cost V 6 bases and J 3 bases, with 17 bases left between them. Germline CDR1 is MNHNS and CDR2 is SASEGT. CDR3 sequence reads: CASSMEQGVDYGYTF. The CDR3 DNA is TGTGCCAGCAGCATGGAACAGGGAGTCGACTATGGCTACACCTTC.